A selection of T cell receptor beta chains follows, all from one sample in a study of blood T cells in healthy people across ages. Using its own MiXCR run on the 5' RACE reads, TCRdb lists one record per CDR3 protein. The sample has 1.5 million to 2 million distinct CDR3 sequences, 28% seen once. Sequenced sample: blood. These TCRs come from a woman aged 25 to 39 in good health. The CDR3 runs from the conserved cysteine through the conserved F or W. D genes are given only for firm matches. Only part of the rows carry a size: once, few, many, or a class if the clone is expanded.

j_call	clone_size	d_call	cdr3_length	v_call	cdr3_nt	cdr3_aa
TRBJ2-5	-	-	12	TRBV20-1	TGCAGTGCCACGACAGACCAAGAGACCCAGTACTTC	CSATTDQETQYF
TRBJ1-2	-	-	14	TRBV6-6	TGTGCCAGCAGTTACGCCGAAGCTAACTATGGCTACACCTTC	CASSYAEANYGYTF
TRBJ2-5	few	-	14	TRBV5-1	TGCGCCAGCAGCTTGGAAGGCAGTCTGAAGACCCAGTACTTC	CASSLEGSLKTQYF
TRBJ1-6	few	-	13	TRBV5-1	TGCGCCAGCCGATGGGAGGAGAATTCACCCCTCCACTTT	CASRWEENSPLHF
TRBJ2-1	many	TRBD2	16	TRBV10-3	TGTGCCATCAGTGATGCGGCTAGCGGGAGAAGGTATGAGCAGTTCTTC	CAISDAASGRRYEQFF
TRBJ1-1	-	-	14	TRBV7-2	TGTGCCAGCACCCCTTGGACAGATAACACTGAAGCTTTCTTT	CASTPWTDNTEAFF
TRBJ1-6	-	-	18	TRBV7-9	TGTGCCAGCAGCTTACAAGGGCCCGGGCGAGGTGGTAATTCACCCCTCCACTTT	CASSLQGPGRGGNSPLHF
TRBJ1-4	many	-	15	TRBV9	TGTGCCAGCAGCGTAGGTAATCCAACTAATGAAAAACTGTTTTTT	CASSVGNPTNEKLFF
TRBJ2-1	few	TRBD1	17	TRBV7-9	TGTGCCAGCAGCTTAGAGTTACTTAGAGACAGGGTAAATGAGCAGTTCTTC	CASSLELLRDRVNEQFF
TRBJ2-1	many	-	12	TRBV20-1	TGCAGTGCTAAGCCGATATACAATGAGCAGTTCTTC	CSAKPIYNEQFF
TRBJ1-6	-	-	17	TRBV7-2	TGTGCCAGCAGCTTACGACCGGGAGGGTTAAGTGGTTCACCCCTCCACTTT	CASSLRPGGLSGSPLHF
TRBJ1-1	few	-	13	TRBV29-1	TGCAGCGCTAATAATGGTCGTTCCACTGAAGCTTTCTTT	CSANNGRSTEAFF
TRBJ2-5	-	TRBD2	14	TRBV29-1	TGCAGCGTTGATGGCGCTAGCGGGAGAGAGACCCAGTACTTC	CSVDGASGRETQYF
TRBJ2-1	-	TRBD2	14	TRBV7-2	TGTGCCAGCAGCACGGGACTAGCTTTAGGTGAGCAGTTCTTC	CASSTGLALGEQFF
TRBJ2-7	-	-	16	TRBV4-3	TGCGCCAGCAGCCAAGGTAGGGGGGTGGCCCTCTACGAGCAGTACTTC	CASSQGRGVALYEQYF